The source of this T cell receptor beta chain is a study of cytomegalovirus exposure and HLA in healthy donors (dated by TCRdb to 2016 to 2017). With respect to the entire study: According to an earlier analysis of 587 of the donors, some 180 million T cells yielded 90 million to 130 million unique TCR beta sequences and around 280 Gb of sequence data. About 280 gigabases of sequencing data and approximately 85 million unique TCR sequences were included in an early release covering several hundred HLA-typed donors. Of the roughly 400 genotyped donors, 81% were placed in the genetic ancestry cluster associated with self-reported Caucasian donors. The study aimed to test whether signatures of past pathogen exposure could be identified by cataloging public T cell receptors. The T cell repertoires of several hundred subjects were profiled by immunosequencing and related to cytomegalovirus serostatus. A separate validation cohort of approximately 130 different subjects was used in addition to the 666-subject first cohort. The study combined high-throughput TCR immunosequencing, statistical association of individual TCRs with disease status, and machine learning to predict cytomegalovirus infection status. A later analysis re-examined previously published TCR beta repertoires from over 500 donors and added high-resolution HLA genotyping to investigate patterns of TCR occurrence. Rather than drawing on any new phenotypic data, the later analysis identified candidate immune exposures from TCR beta sequences and the way those sequences occurred across donors. An earlier analysis of 587 of the donors used high-throughput TCR beta sequencing to judge whether each TCR beta V gene segment behaved as functional or pseudogenic. Alongside the repertoire data, information on donor age, sex, ethnicity and CMV serostatus was compiled. A later genetic analysis used genome-wide SNP genotypes for about 60% of the 666 donors, treating that subset as a discovery cohort. Every repertoire in the discovery cohort had been generated on one and the same sequencing platform. Both class I and class II loci were covered by HLA typing, at four-digit resolution. The number of donors typed differed by locus, with 629-630 for A, B, C, DRB1 and DQB1, around 500 for DQA1, over 600 for DPA1, and 450 to 480 for DPB1. Roughly 5 DR-DQ haplotypes were handled as single units for association and clustering, since linkage in the cohort was strong. On average, roughly 200,000 unique TCR beta nucleotide sequences were sequenced per donor among about 400 genotyped donors of the cohort, with 15% to 20% of those sequences being non-productive. Findings and caveats that apply to the study as a whole: Some IMGT-functional V segments, including TRBV6-2 and TRBV6-3, could not be distinguished by the 87-base-pair reads and were therefore excluded. CMV serostatus was the only immune exposure information available for the cohort. A few of the identified cytomegalovirus-associated TCR beta chains were confirmed in vitro to be specific for cytomegalovirus antigens. Most TCR sequences were seen in very few donors, while some public TCRs were found in many individuals. The earlier analysis of approximately 540 of the donors excluded some 15 rarely observed V segments, including chromosome 9 orphons, because counts were too low. At a false discovery rate of 0.05, a later analysis linked roughly 17,000 TCR beta sequences to specific HLA alleles. The sequencing pipeline was judged likely to have produced a cluster of highly shared sequence variants as a technical artifact. An earlier analysis of around 540 of the donors showed that most TCR beta V segments appeared in productive rearrangements either about 87% or about 30% of the time, which broadly matched IMGT annotations. According to a later analysis, most CMV-associated TCR beta chains appeared to be HLA-restricted, and the HLA associations seemed to be driven largely by CMV exposure. This cohort had only TCR beta chains sequenced, and the lack of alpha or paired-chain data limited which features could be detected. V-gene and J-gene trimming of TCR beta chains was associated with a missense DCLRE1C variant in a later genetic analysis, and the association was replicated in an independent cohort. In a later genetic analysis, fewer N-insertions in productive TCRs were reported among donors in an Asian-associated ancestry cluster than the roughly 670-donor mean. Correlated functional status among segregating V segments might reflect linkage disequilibrium, but an unknown experimental factor could not be ruled out. Sequencing depth was assumed to be roughly uniform across donors in the presence/absence analyses, though that assumption may not hold. According to the authors, the approach could potentially be generalized to other disease states and immunological phenotypes. The study gave a list of more than 150 TCR beta chains associated with cytomegalovirus. HLA typing was unavailable for some donors at each locus, so association tests used only the typed subset. Several of the top co-occurrence clusters appeared to be linked to parvovirus B19, influenza, CMV and Epstein-Barr virus, according to a later analysis. Compared with equally common non-associated chains, HLA-associated TCR beta chains in a later analysis were more clonally expanded and had lower generation probabilities. The classifier was reported to diagnose cytomegalovirus status with high specificity and sensitivity in both the original cohort and the validation cohort. When HLA alleles, especially DR and DQ, strongly co-occurred, TCR associations were difficult to assign to individual alleles. In a later analysis, the rate of TCR association differed among HLA loci, with DRB1 alleles having the most associated TCRs and HLA-C alleles having the fewest. A further reported finding was that TCR beta sequences accurately predicted the HLA-A and HLA-B alleles for most subjects in the first cohort.

Points on this clone: Its antigen is unknown. One junction end disagrees with the germline gene, perhaps due to a read error.

The method behind the library was the immunoSEQ multiplex PCR assay. A mixture of 60 forward primers for TCR Vbeta segments and 13 reverse primers for TCR Jbeta segments was used in the multiplex PCR. The CDR3 region of rearranged TCR beta genes was amplified from genomic DNA with a multiplex PCR assay. The Illumina HiSeq System was used to sequence the amplified TCR beta libraries as 87-base-pair reads. In the original analysis: A later analysis tallied 70 million to 100 million unique TCR beta chains across the 610 or so repertoires, and approximately 11 million of those chains were shared by two or more donors. Raw reads were error-corrected and collapsed into unique sequences by a nearest-neighbor algorithm in which closely related sequences were merged to remove PCR and sequencing errors. V, D and J gene segments were assigned by aligning CDR3 sequences to IMGT reference sequences. Each retained sequence needed at least a six-nucleotide match to both a V gene segment and a J gene segment. Rearrangements were classified as productive when the CDR3 lacked stop codons and remained in frame with V and J, and all other rearrangements were classified as non-productive. Following IMGT convention, CDR3 was defined as the stretch from the second conserved V-encoded cysteine to the conserved J-encoded phenylalanine. In an earlier analysis of around 540 of the donors, sequences lacking an unambiguous match to a single V gene segment were excluded. An earlier analysis of several hundred of the donors called V segments functional above 56.7% productive rearrangements and segregating when the between-donor standard deviation exceeded 5%. A statistical classification framework was developed to diagnose cytomegalovirus status using the catalog of TCR beta chain sequences. In a later analysis, TCR nucleotide sequences were compared against IMGT/GENE-DB human TR gene sequences so that V and J genes could be assigned. Using the TCRdist pipeline, a later analysis assigned CDR3 sequences along with most-parsimonious VDJ recombination scenarios. In a later analysis, each TCR beta chain was defined by its CDR3 amino acid sequence together with its V-gene family, and reads without a unique V-gene family were excluded. A later analysis removed roughly 590 highly shared, low-generation-probability nucleotide sequences to deal with suspected cross-contamination and a sequencing artifact. For each public chain, a later analysis derived a clonal expansion index from normalized ranks of inferred template counts within each repertoire. A later analysis computed generation probabilities with a VDJ recombination model fitted to out-of-frame rearrangements, and checked the results against IGoR. A later analysis scored TCR-TCR, TCR-HLA and TCR-CMV co-occurrence with hypergeometric tests, applying a repertoire-size bias correction to TCR pairs. False discovery rates were estimated in a later analysis by permuting HLA or CMV assignments 20 times. In a later analysis, co-occurring TCRs were grouped with DBSCAN, and TCRdist sequence similarity was added when clustering was performed within HLA-allele-positive subsets. Repertoires with fewer than 30,000 or more than 120,000 public chains, plus five repertoires with anomalous nucleotide sharing, were excluded from co-occurrence clustering. TCRdb mirrors the immuneACCESS table, restricted to in-frame sequences. Some clones are absent from its copies; in checked studies, under half trace to an unresolved V gene, and the reason for the others is unknown. The V and J calls and clone size come from that table; D and trimming were worked out from the DNA. This sample lists over 60,000 clones; approximately 81% were detected once. The biggest ten clones account for 7.4% of the sample.

In total, approximately 690 healthy bone marrow donors made up the cohort. All cohort members were sampled while nominally healthy, although unrecorded immune exposures were likely present. The donor was CMV seropositive and was included in the group of 250 to 300 seropositive cohort members. A peripheral blood sample was collected from each donor, and TCR beta sequencing was performed on peripheral blood mononuclear cells. The Qiagen DNeasy Blood Extraction Kit was used to extract genomic DNA from the blood cell samples. According to the germline V gene, CDR1 reads SQVTM and CDR2 reads ANQGSEA. The CDR3 measures 12 amino acids from cysteine to phenylalanine. Solely the CDR3 DNA is kept, with 36 bases framed from the first base.

Sequencing was performed on PBMCs. The receptor was isolated from a woman younger than 45 in good health and CMV-seropositive. The rearranged chain carries TRBV29-1 and TRBJ2-1; a stretch of 9 junction bases matches TRBD1. The DNA sequence is given as TGCAGCGTAACTCCGGGACAGGGTCGGCTAGTCTTC. This gives the protein CSVTPGQGRLVF.